The 2 T cell receptor beta chains given below trace back to one sample, sequenced in a study of cytomegalovirus exposure and HLA in healthy donors. The assay was immunoSEQ multiplex PCR, and TCRdb's table has in-frame clones only and misses some. The data hold 100,000 to 150,000 clones, with 89% observed a single time. Source material: PBMCs. These receptor sequences come from a woman aged 18-29 years in good health and CMV-seronegative.

This chain links TRBV6-1 with TRBJ2-3; D is perhaps TRBD2 (6 bases). Germline CDR1 MNHNS, CDR2 SASEGT. V gave up 8 bases and J gave up 9 bases, with 15 bases separating them. This CDR3 has 12 amino acids. The CDR3 nucleotides read TGTGCCAGCGAAAGAACTAGCCCCACGCAGTATTTT. The encoded protein is CASERTSPTQYF.

This clone was picked up one time. This sequence joins TRBV5-4 and TRBJ1-1; weak D call: TRBD1 (6 bases). This CDR3 region has 15 residues. With 4 bases removed from V and 0 bases from J, the gap between germline ends came to 13 bases. Germline CDR1 reads SGHNT; CDR2 reads YYREEE (reference sequence). The CDR3 loop reads CASSRNRVVNTEAFF. CDR3 nucleotide sequence: TGTGCCAGCAGCAGGAACAGGGTAGTGAACACTGAAGCTTTCTTT.